This entry lists 5 T cell receptor beta chains sequenced from one sample in a study of cytomegalovirus exposure and HLA in healthy donors. Vbeta (60) and Jbeta (13) primers were used in the PCR. Sequencing used immunoSEQ multiplex PCR; TCRdb keeps in-frame clones, though not all of them. The sample lists roughly 110,000 clones, roughly 73% seen once, with around 7.4% in the top ten. Sample: PBMCs. Receptor source: a man aged 30 to 39 in good health and CMV-seronegative.

This clone was observed a single time. The chain combines TRBV15 with TRBJ2-3, with 7 bases aligning to TRBD2. The V and J ends lost 0 bases and 6 bases, in that order; junction bases with no gene match: 12. The CDR3 contains 17 residues. Germline assignment: CDR1 LNHNV and CDR2 YYDKDF (reference sequence). The CDR3 spells CATSRDRSTSHRDTQYF. The CDR3 DNA follows: TGTGCCACCAGCAGAGATAGGTCGACTAGCCATCGGGATACGCAGTATTTT.

The chain joins TRBV11-2 to TRBJ1-2; a possible D gene is TRBD1 (6 bases). The CDR3 has 16 residues. V lost 5 bases and J 2 bases, leaving 18 bases between the germline ends. Germline V CDR1 and CDR2: SGHAT, FQNNGV. CDR3 protein: CASSTPGHMKNYGYTF. CDR3 DNA sequence: TGTGCCAGCAGCACTCCGGGACATATGAAAAACTATGGCTACACCTTC.

CDR3 loop: CASRRGVYNEQFF. The DNA of the CDR3 is TGTGCCAGCCGGCGGGGGGTCTACAATGAGCAGTTCTTC. V usage is TRBV6-5 and J usage is TRBJ2-1; 8 bases line up with TRBD2. From germline, CDR1 is MNHEY and CDR2 SVGAGI. V was clipped by 8 bases and J by 3 bases; unmatched bases: 3. The CDR3 has 13 residues.

The CDR3 protein is CASSLGGENSNYGYTF. CDR3 coding DNA: TGTGCCAGCAGTTTAGGGGGGGAGAATTCTAACTATGGCTACACCTTC. The chain is built from TRBV27 and TRBJ1-2; maybe TRBD1 (5 bases). This CDR3 has 16 residues. Trimming cost V 2 bases and J 0 bases, with 13 bases left between them. Looked up from germline, CDR1 is MNHEY and CDR2 is SMNVEV (reference sequence).

The V and J genes are TRBV5-1 and TRBJ2-4; TRBD1 aligns across 9 bases. Germline lookup yields CDR1 SGHRS and CDR2 YFSETQ. The CDR3 runs to 15 residues. With 2 bases clipped from V and 4 bases from J, the junction kept 4 bases outside the gene matches. CDR3 in DNA: TGCGCCAGCAGCTTACAGGGACAGGGAAAAAACATTCAGTACTTC. This translates into CASSLQGQGKNIQYF.